Each of the 9 T cell receptor beta chains below was sequenced from the same sample in a study of T cell changes during pregnancy in multiple sclerosis. The protocol was immunoSEQ multiplex PCR, while the TCRdb copy is restricted to in-frame clones and leaves out a portion. The profile shows around 99,000 clones, 92% of them singletons. This specimen was peripheral blood, taken in the first trimester of pregnancy. The receptors stem from a female donor with multiple sclerosis, enrolled in a pregnancy study.

The chain has TRBV11-2 and TRBJ2-7; 7 bases are a match to TRBD2. V dropped 4 bases and J dropped 4; count of bases not matched to a gene: 22. The CDR3 has 19 residues. Looked up from germline, CDR1 is SGHAT and CDR2 is FQNNGV. The CDR3 nucleotides read TGTGCCAGCAGCTCCGCCGGGGCGGGACTAAATACCGGGAAATACGAGCAGTACTTC. Protein: CASSSAGAGLNTGKYEQYF. Complete variable domain (other parts from reference TRBV11-2 and TRBJ2-7): EAGVAQSPRYKIIEKRQSVAFWCNPISGHATLYWYQQILGQGPKLLIQFQNNGVVDDSQLPKDRFSAERLKGVDSTLKIQPAKLEDSAVYLCASSSAGAGLNTGKYEQYFGPGTRLTVT.

This sequence joins TRBV11-3 and TRBJ2-1, with 8 bases aligning to TRBD2. V gave up 4 bases and J gave up 4 bases; unmatched junction bases: 6. The CDR3 sequence is 15 residues long. Germline V gives CDR1 SGHNT, CDR2 YENEEA. CDR3 protein: CASSSAGTRYNEQFF. In nucleotides, the CDR3 is TGTGCCAGCAGCTCCGCCGGGACTAGGTACAATGAGCAGTTCTTC.

The chain couples TRBV11-2 to TRBJ2-5; TRBD1 agrees at 8 bases. Germline CDR1 reads SGHAT; CDR2 reads FQNNGV. J lost 5 bases, V lost 1 base, and 3 bases had no gene match. The CDR3 extends over 14 amino acids. The CDR3 bases are TGTGCCAGCAGCTTAGGGACAGGGCTGGAGACCCAGTACTTC. It specifies CASSLGTGLETQYF.

This sequence joins TRBV1 and TRBJ2-1; the tabulated D call, TRBD2, remains unverified against the DNA. TRBV1 is shown as a pseudogene. CDR3 length: 17 residues. CDR3 coding DNA: TGCACCAGCAGCCAAGTAGTGTCGGCGGGAGCGGGCGATGAGCAGTTCTTC. Translation gives CTSSQVVSAGAGDEQFF.

The chain combines TRBV7-2 with TRBJ2-7; 12 nucleotides align to TRBD2. V dropped 3 bases and J dropped 7; count of bases not matched to a gene: 16. The germline V gene has CDR1 SGHTA and CDR2 FQGNSA. CDR3 length equals 18 residues. CDR3 in amino acids: CASSFPVELAGGGFEQYF. Here the CDR3 DNA reads TGTGCCAGCAGCTTCCCGGTGGAACTAGCGGGAGGTGGGTTTGAGCAGTACTTC.

This sequence joins TRBV5-4 and TRBJ2-7; 7 bases map to TRBD1. After removal of 4 bases from V and 3 bases from J, the junction contained 25 bases not matched to a gene. The CDR3 is 20 residues long. Germline CDR1 is SGHNT and CDR2 is YYREEE (reference sequence). CDR3 sequence reads: CASSLSSDRASGARHYEQYF. The CDR3 coding sequence is TGTGCCAGCAGCCTTTCCTCTGACAGGGCCAGCGGAGCTAGGCACTACGAGCAGTACTTC.

This clone was detected only once. The chain couples TRBV2 to TRBJ1-5; 7 bases are a match to TRBD1. The germline V gene has CDR1 SNHLY and CDR2 FYNNEI. The CDR3 has 13 amino acids. Trimming cost V 5 bases and J 6 bases; bases outside gene matches: 4. The CDR3 DNA follows: TGTGCCAGCAGTTGGACAGGTTTTCAGCCCCAGCATTTT. Encoded protein: CASSWTGFQPQHF.

This clone was observed once. The chain recombines TRBV25-1 with TRBJ2-1; a possible D gene is TRBD2 (5 bases). The CDR3 extends over 16 amino acids. V was trimmed by 4 bases and J by 9 bases, leaving 22 bases between them. In germline, CDR1 is MGHDK, CDR2 SYGVNS. The CDR3 loop is CASSAGGLTRVGEQFF. DNA of the CDR3: TGTGCCAGCAGTGCCGGCGGGCTAACTAGAGTGGGTGAGCAGTTCTTC. Combining the CDR3 with reference TRBV25-1 and TRBJ2-1 gives the whole variable domain EADIYQTPRYLVIGTGKKITLECSQTMGHDKMYWYQQDPGMELHLIHYSYGVNSTEKGDLSSESTVSRIRTEHFPLTLESARPSHTSQYLCASSAGGLTRVGEQFFGPGTRLTVL.

This chain connects TRBV2 to TRBJ2-1; 9 bases align to TRBD1. This CDR3 is built from 16 residues. Germline V CDR1 and CDR2: SNHLY, FYNNEI. V gave up 6 bases and J gave up 1 base; unmatched junction bases: 7. CDR3 loop: CASRVPGQGSYNEQFF. In DNA, the CDR3 is TGTGCCAGCAGAGTTCCGGGACAGGGTTCCTACAATGAGCAGTTCTTC. The full variable domain, rest sourced from reference TRBV2 and TRBJ2-1, is EPEVTQTPSHQVTQMGQEVILRCVPISNHLYFYWYRQILGQKVEFLVSFYNNEISEKSEIFDDQFSVERPDGSNFTLKIRSTKLEDSAMYFCASRVPGQGSYNEQFFGPGTRLTVL.